This TCR beta chain was found in a study of blood T cell repertoires in COVID-19. The wider study: The study drew acute and convalescent COVID-19 samples from the United States, Italy and Spain. PBMCs, B-cell-depleted T cells, or T cells were the source of the cDNA or gDNA that made up the material.

The Seattle patients joined while their infection was active and were tracked longitudinally afterward. The CDR3 is 14 residues long. Germline V gene data show CDR1 as MNHEY and CDR2 as SVGAGI. The ends lost 0 bases at V and 5 bases at J; junction bases unmatched: 3. Per the original data handling: Scientists estimated how many nucleated cells there were by amplifying reference gene primers. Sequencing was performed with immunoSEQ multiplex PCR; in TCRdb, only in-frame clones are kept and a portion is missing. Clonal size and the V and J genes are those of that table, whereas D and trimming came from the DNA. In the table there are roughly 100,000 clones, around nine tenths of which are singletons.

The sample consisted of peripheral blood. V usage is TRBV6-5 and J usage is TRBJ1-2; 7 positions match TRBD1. This receptor was taken from a woman aged 50 to 60 with COVID-19, enrolled during active disease. The CDR3: CASSYSKTGYGYTF. The CDR3 nucleotides read TGTGCCAGCAGTTACTCGAAGACAGGGTATGGCTACACCTTC.